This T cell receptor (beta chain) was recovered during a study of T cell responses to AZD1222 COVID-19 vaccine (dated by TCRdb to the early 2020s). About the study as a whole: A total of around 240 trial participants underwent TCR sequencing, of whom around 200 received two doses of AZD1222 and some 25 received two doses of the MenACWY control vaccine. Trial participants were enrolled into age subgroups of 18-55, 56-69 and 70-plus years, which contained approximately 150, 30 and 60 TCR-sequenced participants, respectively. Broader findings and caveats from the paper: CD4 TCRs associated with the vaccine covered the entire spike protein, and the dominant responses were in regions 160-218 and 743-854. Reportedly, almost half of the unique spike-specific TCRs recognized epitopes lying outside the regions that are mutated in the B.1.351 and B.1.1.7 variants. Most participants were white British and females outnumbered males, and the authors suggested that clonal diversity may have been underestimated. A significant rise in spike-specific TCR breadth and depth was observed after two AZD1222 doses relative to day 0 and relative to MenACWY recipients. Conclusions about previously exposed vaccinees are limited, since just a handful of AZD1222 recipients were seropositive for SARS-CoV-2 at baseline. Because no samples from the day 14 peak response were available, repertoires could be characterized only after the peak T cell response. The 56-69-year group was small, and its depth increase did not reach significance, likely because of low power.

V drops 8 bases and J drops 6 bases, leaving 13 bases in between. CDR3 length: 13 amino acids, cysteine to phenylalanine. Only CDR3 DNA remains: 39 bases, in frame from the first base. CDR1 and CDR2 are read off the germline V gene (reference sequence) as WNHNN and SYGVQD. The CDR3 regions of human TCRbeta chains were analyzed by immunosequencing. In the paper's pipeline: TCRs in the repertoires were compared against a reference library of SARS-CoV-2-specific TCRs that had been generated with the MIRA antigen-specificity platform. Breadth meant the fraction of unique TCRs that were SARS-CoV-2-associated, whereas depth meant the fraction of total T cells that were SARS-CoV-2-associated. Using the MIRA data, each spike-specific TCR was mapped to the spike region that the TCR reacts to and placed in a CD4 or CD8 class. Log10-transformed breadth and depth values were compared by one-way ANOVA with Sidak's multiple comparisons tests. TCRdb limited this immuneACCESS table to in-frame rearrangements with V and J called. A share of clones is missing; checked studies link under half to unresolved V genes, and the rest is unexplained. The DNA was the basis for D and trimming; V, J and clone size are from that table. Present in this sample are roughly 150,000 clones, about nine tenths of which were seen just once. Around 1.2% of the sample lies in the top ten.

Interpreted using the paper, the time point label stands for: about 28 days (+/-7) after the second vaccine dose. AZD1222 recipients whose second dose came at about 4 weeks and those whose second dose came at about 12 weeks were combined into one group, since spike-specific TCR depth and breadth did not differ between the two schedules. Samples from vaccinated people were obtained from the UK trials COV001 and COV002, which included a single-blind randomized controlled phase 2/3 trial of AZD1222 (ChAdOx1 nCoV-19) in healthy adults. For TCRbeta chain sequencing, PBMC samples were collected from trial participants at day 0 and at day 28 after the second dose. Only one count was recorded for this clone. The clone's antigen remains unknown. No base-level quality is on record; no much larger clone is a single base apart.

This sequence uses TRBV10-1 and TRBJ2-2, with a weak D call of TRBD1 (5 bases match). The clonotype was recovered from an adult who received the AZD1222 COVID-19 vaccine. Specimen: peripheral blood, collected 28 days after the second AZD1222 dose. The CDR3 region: CASQGDSAGELFF. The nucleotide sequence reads TGCGCCAGCCAAGGGGATTCGGCCGGGGAGCTGTTTTTT.